Shown below are 21 T cell receptor beta chains from a single sample sequenced in a study of siplizumab effects on memory and regulatory T cells. Assay: immunoSEQ multiplex PCR; the TCRdb copy retains only in-frame clones and omits some. The repertoire holds roughly 110,000 clones, with 93% as singletons. Sequenced input: non-Treg CD4+ T cells sorted from blood. The receptors stem from a human donor in good health.

The chain uses TRBV18 and TRBJ2-5; the match to TRBD2 covers 7 bases. CDR1 is KGHSH, CDR2 LQKENI, per germline. Germline trimming cut 3 bases from V and 0 bases from J; bases unmatched to any gene: 4. The CDR3 totals 15 residues. This CDR3 is CASSPPGLNQETQYF. The CDR3 DNA reads as TGTGCCAGCTCACCCCCGGGACTAAACCAAGAGACCCAGTACTTC.

The chain has TRBV2 and TRBJ1-4; possible D gene TRBD1, 5 bases. The CDR3 is made up of 15 amino acids. Germline assignment: CDR1 SNHLY and CDR2 FYNNEI. V was cut by 0 bases and J by 6 bases, with 11 bases left in between. CDR3 coding DNA: TGTGCCAGCAGTGAAGCGCGGGGGGGGGATGAAAAACTGTTTTTT. Amino acid sequence: CASSEARGGDEKLFF.

A word on this clone: Other nucleotide sequences in the sample specify the same CDR3. The chain uses TRBV18 and TRBJ2-3; 11 bases line up with TRBD2. The CDR3 totals 15 residues. With V trimmed by 1 base and J by 6 bases, 3 bases remained unmatched. Germline-derived CDR1 and CDR2 are KGHSH and LQKENI. CDR3 loop: CASSPLAGGPDTQYF. The CDR3 nucleotides are TGTGCCAGCTCACCACTAGCGGGGGGGCCCGATACGCAGTATTTT.

In its sample, this clone was seen once. The chain uses TRBV30 and TRBJ2-1, with D possibly TRBD2 on 7 matching bases. CDR1 GTSNPN and CDR2 SVGIG come from the germline V gene (reference sequence). The length of the CDR3 is 16 residues. DNA for the CDR3: TGTGCTCGGACGATATTTAGGGGGGGGTCCTACAATGAGCAGTTCTTC. Its protein is CARTIFRGGSYNEQFF.

This chain uses TRBV5-1 with TRBJ2-5; D tentatively reads TRBD1 or TRBD2 (5 bases each). Trimming removed 4 bases at V and 4 bases at J, with 14 bases between. The CDR3 runs to 14 residues. The germline gives CDR1 SGHRS, CDR2 YFSETQ. The CDR3 coding sequence is TGCGCCAGCAGCAAAGGACCTGGGGGAGAGACCCAGTACTTC. It codes for CASSKGPGGETQYF.

V and J are TRBV5-4 and TRBJ2-3; 9 bases match TRBD2. The germline V gene has CDR1 SGHNT and CDR2 YYREEE (reference sequence). The V gene end was trimmed by 2 bases and the J gene end by 3 bases; junction bases not matched to a gene: 13. This CDR3 region has 18 residues. The chain's CDR3 is CASSFPGERGARTDTQYF. The CDR3 nucleotides are TGTGCCAGCAGCTTCCCGGGGGAGCGGGGGGCTAGGACAGATACGCAGTATTTT.

The V call is TRBV30, the J call TRBJ1-2; D is perhaps TRBD1 (6 bases). The CDR3 extends over 12 amino acids. Per germline, CDR1 GTSNPN and CDR2 SVGIG (reference sequence). V was clipped by 3 bases and J by 8 bases, with 13 bases between them. The CDR3 DNA follows: TGTGCCTGGAGGGGGAACAGGGCGGGCTACACCTTC. This codes for CAWRGNRAGYTF. Together with reference TRBV30 and TRBJ1-2, the CDR3 gives the full variable domain: SQTIHQWPATLVQPVGSPLSLECTVEGTSNPNLYWYRQAAGRGLQLLFYSVGIGQISSEVPQNLSASRPQDRQFILSSKKLLLSDSGFYLCAWRGNRAGYTFGSGTRLTVV.

The gene calls are TRBV30 and TRBJ2-5; D may be TRBD2 (6 bases). V lost 5 bases, J lost 1 base, and 11 bases lay in between. The CDR3 is 13 residues long. Germline V gene lookup returns CDR1 GTSNPN and CDR2 SVGIG (reference sequence). The CDR3: CAWDLAFQETQYF. DNA of the CDR3: TGTGCCTGGGACCTAGCGTTCCAAGAGACCCAGTACTTC.

The J gene is TRBJ2-4, the V gene TRBV5-4; TRBD2 might be the D (5 bases). This CDR3 is built from 16 residues. CDR1 SGHNT and CDR2 YYREEE come from the germline V gene (reference sequence). V shed 4 bases and J shed 3 bases, with 17 bases lying between them. In DNA, the CDR3 is TGTGCCAGCAGCCCCCAACGGGGTATCGGCAAAAACATTCAGTACTTC. It yields the protein CASSPQRGIGKNIQYF.

The chain couples TRBV19 to TRBJ1-3; 8 positions agree with TRBD1. The V gene's germline CDR1 is LNHDA and CDR2 SQIVND (reference sequence). The CDR3 covers 17 residues. V shed 5 bases, J shed 0 bases, and the junction held 9 bases outside the gene matches. The CDR3 DNA reads as TGTGCCAGTAGTCAGGGGGCGACCCTAATCTCTGGAAACACCATATATTTT. Amino acids: CASSQGATLISGNTIYF.

This sequence joins TRBV5-1 and TRBJ2-4; 11 bases are a match to TRBD1. V lost 2 bases to trimming and J lost 9 bases; unmatched junction nucleotides: 13. Germline assignment: CDR1 SGHRS and CDR2 YFSETQ. This CDR3 is built from 17 residues. CDR3 in DNA: TGCGCCAGCAGCTTTAACCCAGGGGACAGGGGGGCAGGCATTCAGTACTTC. This translates into CASSFNPGDRGAGIQYF.

This clone was seen more than once but under ten times. This sample includes further DNA sequences coding for the same CDR3. This chain links TRBV18 with TRBJ2-7; the match to TRBD1 covers 9 bases. The junction had 0 bases not matched to a gene; V was cut back by 3 bases and J by 0 bases. The germline CDR1 and CDR2 sequences are KGHSH and LQKENI. The CDR3 totals 14 residues. The CDR3 loop is CASSPDRGSYEQYF. The CDR3 region has the DNA TGTGCCAGCTCACCGGACAGGGGCTCCTACGAGCAGTACTTC. The full variable domain, rest sourced from reference TRBV18 and TRBJ2-7, is NAGVMQNPRHLVRRRGQEARLRCSPMKGHSHVYWYRQLPEEGLKFMVYLQKENIIDESGMPKERFSAEFPKEGPSILRIQQVVRGDSAAYFCASSPDRGSYEQYFGPGTRLTVT.

The chain employs TRBV16 and TRBJ2-7; D perhaps matches TRBD1 (6 bases). Trimming stripped 0 bases from V and 5 bases from J, with 11 bases between. The CDR3 has 14 amino acids. The germline gives CDR1 KGHSY, CDR2 FQNENV. This CDR3 reads CASSQSTGWDEQYF. In nucleotides, the CDR3 is TGTGCCAGCAGCCAATCTACAGGGTGGGACGAGCAGTACTTC.

The chain is built from TRBV10-3 and TRBJ1-2; weak D call: TRBD1 (5 bases). The CDR3 loop spans 13 amino acids. Per the germline V gene, CDR1 is ENHRY and CDR2 is SYGVKD. Deletions cut 6 bases from V and 6 bases from J, with 14 bases between. The CDR3 here is CAIRTGGEDGYTF. The CDR3 DNA reads TGTGCCATCAGGACGGGGGGAGAGGATGGCTACACCTTC.

The genes are TRBV11-2 and TRBJ1-4; 9 nucleotides line up with TRBD1. The length of the CDR3 is 15 residues. Trimming cost V 4 bases and J 8 bases; bases outside gene matches: 8. Germline values: CDR1 SGHAT, CDR2 FQNNGV. The DNA of the CDR3 is TGTGCCAGCAGCTACGCCGGGACAGGGCACGAAAAACTGTTTTTT. Translating it yields CASSYAGTGHEKLFF.

The rearrangement joins TRBV5-4 to TRBJ2-1, with 7 positions matching TRBD2. The germline CDR1 and CDR2 sequences are SGHNT and YYREEE (reference sequence). This CDR3 has 16 residues. The V segment lost 7 bases and the J segment 1 base; nucleotides outside the gene matches: 11. In DNA form, the CDR3 reads TGTGCCAGCCTCGACCCGGGGGGAGGTTCCTACAATGAGCAGTTCTTC. Amino acid sequence: CASLDPGGGSYNEQFF.

This chain uses TRBV4-1 with TRBJ1-2, with 8 bases fitting TRBD1. In germline, CDR1 is MGHRA, CDR2 YSYEKL. This CDR3 contains 17 residues. After removal of 2 bases from V and 3 bases from J, the junction contained 11 bases not matched to a gene. CDR3 sequence (DNA): TGCGCCAGCAGCCAACACCGGACAGGGAGGTTGGACTATGGCTACACCTTC. Translating gives CASSQHRTGRLDYGYTF.

This chain links TRBV7-9 with TRBJ2-6; D is perhaps TRBD2 (5 bases). Germline V CDR1 and CDR2: SEHNR, FQNEAQ (reference sequence). V lost 5 bases, J lost 3 bases, and 14 bases lay in between. The CDR3 spans 16 residues. Here the CDR3 reads CASSQAPGVGANVLTF. The DNA for the CDR3 is TGTGCCAGCAGCCAAGCCCCCGGGGTTGGGGCCAACGTCCTGACTTTC.

The CDR3 DNA follows: TGTGCCAGCAGCGCCGGGACTCTCGCAACTAATGAAAAACTGTTTTTT. As protein: CASSAGTLATNEKLFF. The chain uses TRBV9 and TRBJ1-4; the D gene is possibly TRBD1 (5 bases). Germline-derived CDR1 and CDR2 are SGDLS and YYNGEE. The CDR3 loop spans 16 amino acids. Deletions cut 3 bases from V and 0 bases from J, with 12 bases between.

The rearrangement uses TRBV7-7 and TRBJ2-7, with D tentatively TRBD2 (6 bases). Trimming removed 1 base from V and 0 bases from J, with 10 bases in between. The CDR3 is 15 amino acids. Germline CDR1 is SSHAT and CDR2 is FNYEAQ (reference sequence). The CDR3 DNA reads as TGTGCCAGCAGCTTAGAGTACGGGAGCTCCTACGAGCAGTACTTC. It is translated as CASSLEYGSSYEQYF.

The rearrangement uses TRBV6-5 and TRBJ1-1; 10 bases agree with TRBD1. There are 12 residues in the CDR3. Germline V CDR1 and CDR2: MNHEY, SVGAGI. Trimming took 6 bases from V and 11 from J; bases not matched to a gene: 6. CDR3 sequence reads: CASRGQGIWAFF. CDR3 nucleotides: TGTGCCAGCAGGGGACAGGGGATTTGGGCTTTCTTT.